What follows describes a single T cell receptor beta chain. Its antigen is unknown. These data belong to a study of T cell responses to AZD1222 COVID-19 vaccine. Study-wide points: It was only after the peak T cell response that any repertoires were sampled. A rise in Spike-specific TCR breadth and depth followed two AZD1222 doses. Seropositive AZD1222 recipients at baseline numbered only five or six.

Trimming removed 7 bases from V and 5 bases from J; junction bases left unmatched: 4. Germline values: CDR1 WNHNN, CDR2 SYGVQD (reference sequence). This CDR3 is built from 15 residues. Sequenced by immunoSEQ multiplex PCR; TCRdb stores in-frame clones only, minus some. The table has around 130,000 clones, more than 80% seen once. The chain employs TRBV10-1 and TRBJ2-2; TRBD2 matches at 13 bases. This TCR was sampled from an adult in good health. The sample was peripheral blood, taken on day 0 of AZD1222 vaccination. Written as DNA, the CDR3 is TGCGCCAGCAATCCGGGACTAGCGGGGACCGGGGAGCTGTTTTTT. It codes for CASNPGLAGTGELFF.